The rows below give T cell receptor beta chains drawn from one sample of a study of shared clonotypes between healthy human individuals. Profiled with immunoSEQ multiplex PCR; TCRdb holds only in-frame clones, not every one. The top ten clones hold roughly 0.36% of a sample with under 1,900,000 clones, about 98.5% of them seen once. Specimen: naive CD4+ T cells sorted from blood. The receptors come from a man between 25 and 39 years old in good health. CDR3s include the opening cysteine and the closing phenylalanine or tryptophan. The D gene is left open where the match is weak.

J gene | D gene | V gene | CDR3 length | CDR3 protein
TRBJ1-2 | - | TRBV6-4 | 12 | CASSDSVYGYTF
TRBJ1-2 | TRBD1 | TRBV5-1 | 13 | CASSYDRVYGYTF
TRBJ1-2 | - | TRBV28 | 13 | CASSLLRGGGYTF
TRBJ2-7 | - | TRBV28 | 16 | CASSFLTSVLSYEQYF
TRBJ2-1 | TRBD2 | TRBV6-1 | 16 | CASSEALAGGRNEQFF
TRBJ1-1 | TRBD1 | TRBV28 | 15 | CASSLSTGGRAEAFF
TRBJ1-3 | - | TRBV30 | 15 | CAWSRGSFSGNTIYF
TRBJ1-5 | - | TRBV9 | 13 | CASSVSGYQPQHF
TRBJ2-5 | - | TRBV4-1 | 14 | CASSQGERQETQYF
TRBJ1-4 | - | TRBV5-1 | 14 | CASSSGVTNEKLFF
TRBJ2-7 | - | TRBV14 | 16 | CASSQDETIPPYEQYF
TRBJ1-2 | - | TRBV19 | 15 | CASSIAPALGYGYTF
TRBJ2-1 | - | TRBV6-5 | 13 | CASSLALDNEQFF
TRBJ1-3 | TRBD1 | TRBV9 | 14 | CASSPGTAGNTIYF
TRBJ2-1 | TRBD2 | TRBV5-1 | 15 | CASSLLSGRADEQFF
TRBJ1-2 | - | TRBV7-8 | 15 | CASSLRLDRNYGYTF
TRBJ2-1 | TRBD2 | TRBV5-1 | 14 | CASSLTSGYNEQFF
TRBJ2-1 | - | TRBV5-4 | 17 | CASSSGRLSRGPNEQFF
TRBJ2-2 | - | TRBV6-1 | 14 | CASRSQGNTGELFF
TRBJ2-1 | TRBD2 | TRBV27 | 16 | CASSLTGGLSYNEQFF
TRBJ1-5 | - | TRBV25-1 | 12 | CASSAKGLPQHF
TRBJ2-1 | - | TRBV20-1 | 11 | CSAKFYNEQFF
TRBJ2-4 | - | TRBV23-1 | 16 | CASSQSRVLAKNIQYF
TRBJ2-7 | - | TRBV15 | 16 | CATRQLGAGTNYEQYF
TRBJ2-6 | - | TRBV5-4 | 15 | CASSRHLSGANVLTF
TRBJ2-7 | TRBD1 | TRBV11-2 | 15 | CASSRPGQGYYEQYF
TRBJ2-1 | - | TRBV5-1 | 15 | CASSLGGSSYNEQFF
TRBJ1-4 | - | TRBV15 | 16 | CATSSPLGFGDEKLFF
TRBJ2-2 | - | TRBV2 | 15 | CASSEALRLLGELFF
TRBJ1-5 | - | TRBV6-5 | 15 | CASSGQTYSNQPQHF
TRBJ2-7 | - | TRBV4-3 | 12 | CASSQGDGPQYF
TRBJ2-3 | TRBD2 | TRBV15 | 17 | CATSSRLAGVSTDTQYF
TRBJ2-7 | TRBD1 | TRBV2 | 14 | CASRGDRGSYEQYF
TRBJ2-7 | TRBD2 | TRBV28 | 13 | CASSLTSVYEQYF
TRBJ1-5 | TRBD1 | TRBV5-1 | 14 | CASSLGQGGQPQHF
TRBJ2-1 | - | TRBV29-1 | 10 | CSVRNNEQFF
TRBJ2-2 | - | TRBV18 | 15 | CASSPSTSSPGELFF
TRBJ2-1 | - | TRBV19 | 14 | CASRRRTVYNEQFF
TRBJ2-2 | - | TRBV5-6 | 13 | CASSWGSTGELFF